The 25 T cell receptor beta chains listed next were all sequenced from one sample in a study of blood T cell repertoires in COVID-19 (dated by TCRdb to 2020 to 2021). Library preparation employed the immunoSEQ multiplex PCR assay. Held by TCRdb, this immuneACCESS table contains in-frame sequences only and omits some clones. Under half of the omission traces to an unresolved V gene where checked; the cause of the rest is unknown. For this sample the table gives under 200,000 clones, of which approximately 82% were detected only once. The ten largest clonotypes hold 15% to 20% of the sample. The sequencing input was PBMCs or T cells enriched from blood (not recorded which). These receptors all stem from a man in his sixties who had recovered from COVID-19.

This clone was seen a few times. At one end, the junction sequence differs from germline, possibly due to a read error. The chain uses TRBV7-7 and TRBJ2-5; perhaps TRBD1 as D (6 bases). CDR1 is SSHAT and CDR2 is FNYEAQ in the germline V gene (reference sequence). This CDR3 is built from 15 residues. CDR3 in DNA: TGTGCTAGCAGCCCTCGTGAGGGGGTCGGAGAGACCCAGTACTTC. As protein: CASSPREGVGETQYF.

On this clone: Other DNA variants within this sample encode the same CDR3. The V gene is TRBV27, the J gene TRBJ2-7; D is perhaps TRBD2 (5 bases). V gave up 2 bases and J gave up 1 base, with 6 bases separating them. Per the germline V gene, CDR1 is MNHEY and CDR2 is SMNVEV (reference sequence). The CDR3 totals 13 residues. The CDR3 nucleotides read TGTGCCAGCAGTTTAAGCGGTTCCTACGAGCAGTACTTC. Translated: CASSLSGSYEQYF.

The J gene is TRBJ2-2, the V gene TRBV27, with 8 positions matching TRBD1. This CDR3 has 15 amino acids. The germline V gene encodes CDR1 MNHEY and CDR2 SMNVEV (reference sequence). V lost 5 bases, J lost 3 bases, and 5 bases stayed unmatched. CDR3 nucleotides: TGTGCCAGCAGTAAGGCAGGGGGCTACACCGGGGAGCTGTTTTTT. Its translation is CASSKAGGYTGELFF.

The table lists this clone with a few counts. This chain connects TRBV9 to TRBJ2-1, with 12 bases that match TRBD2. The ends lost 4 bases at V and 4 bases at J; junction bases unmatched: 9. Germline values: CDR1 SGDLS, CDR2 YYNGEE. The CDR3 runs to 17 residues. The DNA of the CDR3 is TGTGCCAGCAGCCCGATGACTAGCGGGAGCTTTTACAATGAGCAGTTCTTC. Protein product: CASSPMTSGSFYNEQFF.

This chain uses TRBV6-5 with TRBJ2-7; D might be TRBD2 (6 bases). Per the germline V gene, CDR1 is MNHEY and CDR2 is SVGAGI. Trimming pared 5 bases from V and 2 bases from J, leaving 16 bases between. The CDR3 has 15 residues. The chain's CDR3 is CASSTWDSLTYEQYF. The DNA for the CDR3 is TGTGCCAGCAGTACCTGGGACTCCCTAACCTACGAGCAGTACTTC.

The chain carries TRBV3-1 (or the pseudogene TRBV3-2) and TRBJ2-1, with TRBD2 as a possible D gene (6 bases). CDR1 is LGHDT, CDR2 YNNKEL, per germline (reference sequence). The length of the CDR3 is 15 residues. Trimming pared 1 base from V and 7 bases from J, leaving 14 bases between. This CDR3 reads CASSQGSGLGNEQFF. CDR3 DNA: TGTGCCAGCAGCCAAGGTAGCGGTCTTGGGAATGAGCAGTTCTTC.

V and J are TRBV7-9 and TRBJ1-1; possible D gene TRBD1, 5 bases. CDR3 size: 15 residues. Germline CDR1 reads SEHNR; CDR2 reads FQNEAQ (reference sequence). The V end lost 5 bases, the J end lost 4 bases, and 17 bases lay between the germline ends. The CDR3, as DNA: TGTGCCAGCAGCCACCACTGGGGGGAAGTCACTGAAGCTTTCTTT. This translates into CASSHHWGEVTEAFF.

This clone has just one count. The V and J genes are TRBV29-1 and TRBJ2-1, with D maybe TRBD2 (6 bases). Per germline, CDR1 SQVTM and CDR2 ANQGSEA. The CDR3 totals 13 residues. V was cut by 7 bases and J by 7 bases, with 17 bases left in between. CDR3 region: CSASMSGGNEQFF. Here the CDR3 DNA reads TGCAGCGCCTCTATGAGTGGGGGGAATGAGCAGTTCTTC.

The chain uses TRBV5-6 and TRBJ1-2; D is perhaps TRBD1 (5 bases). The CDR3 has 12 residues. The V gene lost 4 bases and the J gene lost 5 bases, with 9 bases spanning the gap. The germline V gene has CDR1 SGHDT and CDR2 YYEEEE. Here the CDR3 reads CASSETVYGYTF. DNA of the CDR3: TGTGCCAGCAGCGAGACAGTTTATGGCTACACCTTC.

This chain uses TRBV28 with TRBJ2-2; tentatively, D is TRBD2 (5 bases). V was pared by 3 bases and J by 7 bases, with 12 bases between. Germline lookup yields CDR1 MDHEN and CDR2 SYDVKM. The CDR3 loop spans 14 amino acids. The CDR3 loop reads CASSFTGIFGELFF. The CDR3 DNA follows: TGTGCCAGCAGTTTTACCGGGATATTCGGGGAGCTGTTTTTT.

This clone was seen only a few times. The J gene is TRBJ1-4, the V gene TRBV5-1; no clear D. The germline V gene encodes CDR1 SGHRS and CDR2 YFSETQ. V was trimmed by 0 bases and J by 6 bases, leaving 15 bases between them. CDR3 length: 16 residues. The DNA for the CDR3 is TGCGCCAGCAGCTTGGATGGTGTAGCCTCTGATGAAAAACTGTTTTTT. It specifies CASSLDGVASDEKLFF.

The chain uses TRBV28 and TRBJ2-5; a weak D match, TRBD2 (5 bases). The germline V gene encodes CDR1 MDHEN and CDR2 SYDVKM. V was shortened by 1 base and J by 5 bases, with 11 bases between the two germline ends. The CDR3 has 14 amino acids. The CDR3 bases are TGTGCCAGCAGTTTATCGGGCAGCGGTGAGACCCAGTACTTC. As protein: CASSLSGSGETQYF.

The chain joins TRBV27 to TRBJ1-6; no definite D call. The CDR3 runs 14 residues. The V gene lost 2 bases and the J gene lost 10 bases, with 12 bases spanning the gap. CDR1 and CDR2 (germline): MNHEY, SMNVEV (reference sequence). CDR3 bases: TGTGCCAGCAGTTTAAGAGGGTTAATCTCACCCCTCCACTTT. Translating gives CASSLRGLISPLHF.

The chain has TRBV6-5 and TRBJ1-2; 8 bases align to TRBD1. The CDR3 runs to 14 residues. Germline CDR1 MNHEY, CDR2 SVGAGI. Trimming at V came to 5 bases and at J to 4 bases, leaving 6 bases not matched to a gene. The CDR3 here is CASSQGQAAYGYTF. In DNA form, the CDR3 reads TGTGCCAGCAGTCAGGGACAGGCCGCCTATGGCTACACCTTC.

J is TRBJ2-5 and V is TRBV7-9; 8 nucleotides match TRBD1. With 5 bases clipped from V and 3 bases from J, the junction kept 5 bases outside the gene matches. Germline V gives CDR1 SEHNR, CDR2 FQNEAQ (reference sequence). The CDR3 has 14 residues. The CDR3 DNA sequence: TGTGCCAGCAGCGACCTGACAGGGGAAGAGACCCAGTACTTC. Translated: CASSDLTGEETQYF.

CDR3 sequence reads: CASSLQGLANQPQHF. Written as DNA, the CDR3 is TGTGCCAGCAGCTTGCAGGGTCTGGCGAATCAGCCCCAGCATTTT. The chain employs TRBV5-5 and TRBJ1-5, with D perhaps TRBD1 (5 bases). This CDR3 has 15 amino acids. Between the trimmed V and J ends, which lost 1 base and 4 bases, there was a span of 12 bases. Germline CDR1 is SGHKS and CDR2 is YYEKEE (reference sequence).

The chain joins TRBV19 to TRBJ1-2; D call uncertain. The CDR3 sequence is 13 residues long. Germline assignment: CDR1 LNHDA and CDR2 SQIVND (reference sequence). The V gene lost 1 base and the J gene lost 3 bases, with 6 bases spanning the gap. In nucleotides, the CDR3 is TGTGCCAGTAGTATAGCGTCGGACTATGGCTACACCTTC. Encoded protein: CASSIASDYGYTF.

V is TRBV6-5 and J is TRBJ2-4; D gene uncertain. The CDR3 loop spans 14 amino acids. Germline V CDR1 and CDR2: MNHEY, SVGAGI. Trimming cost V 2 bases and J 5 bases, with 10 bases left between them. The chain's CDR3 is CASSYGSSQNIQYF. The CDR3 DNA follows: TGTGCCAGCAGTTACGGCAGTTCCCAAAACATTCAGTACTTC.

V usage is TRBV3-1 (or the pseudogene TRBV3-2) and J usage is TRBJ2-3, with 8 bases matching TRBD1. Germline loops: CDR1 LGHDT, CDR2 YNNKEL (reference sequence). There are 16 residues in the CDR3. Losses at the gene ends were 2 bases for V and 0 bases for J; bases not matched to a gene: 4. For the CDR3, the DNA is TGTGCCAGCAGCCAATTACAGGGGGTTAGCACAGATACGCAGTATTTT. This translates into CASSQLQGVSTDTQYF.

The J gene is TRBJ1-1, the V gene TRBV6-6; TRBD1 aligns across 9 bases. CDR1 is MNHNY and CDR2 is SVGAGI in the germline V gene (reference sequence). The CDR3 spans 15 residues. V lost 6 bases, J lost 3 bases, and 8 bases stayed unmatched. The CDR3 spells CASRDWTGEDTEAFF. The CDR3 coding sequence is TGTGCCAGCAGGGACTGGACAGGGGAGGACACTGAAGCTTTCTTT.

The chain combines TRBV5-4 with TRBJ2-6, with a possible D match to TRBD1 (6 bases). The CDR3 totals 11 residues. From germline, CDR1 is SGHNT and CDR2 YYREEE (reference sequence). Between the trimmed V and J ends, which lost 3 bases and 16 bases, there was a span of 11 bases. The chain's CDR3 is CASSSHRDLTF. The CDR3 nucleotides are TGTGCCAGCAGCTCCCACAGGGATCTGACTTTC.

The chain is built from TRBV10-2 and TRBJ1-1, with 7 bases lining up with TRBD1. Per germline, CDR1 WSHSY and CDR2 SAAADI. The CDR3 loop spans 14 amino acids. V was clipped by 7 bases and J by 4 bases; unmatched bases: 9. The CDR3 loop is CASTEGTVTTEAFF. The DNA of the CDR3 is TGCGCCAGCACGGAAGGGACAGTAACCACTGAAGCTTTCTTT.

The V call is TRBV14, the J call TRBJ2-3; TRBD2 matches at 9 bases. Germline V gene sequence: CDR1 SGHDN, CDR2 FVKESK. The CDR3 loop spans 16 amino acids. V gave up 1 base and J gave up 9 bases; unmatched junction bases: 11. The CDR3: CASSQVSAGGSGTQYF. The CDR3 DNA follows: TGTGCCAGCAGCCAAGTTTCAGCGGGAGGTTCTGGCACGCAGTATTTT.

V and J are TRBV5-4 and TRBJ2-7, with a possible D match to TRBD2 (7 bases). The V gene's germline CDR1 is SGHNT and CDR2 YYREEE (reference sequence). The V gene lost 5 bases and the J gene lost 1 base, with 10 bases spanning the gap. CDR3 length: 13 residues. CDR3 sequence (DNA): TGTGCCAGCAGGGGAGGGGGTTCCTACGAGCAGTACTTC. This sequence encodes CASRGGGSYEQYF.

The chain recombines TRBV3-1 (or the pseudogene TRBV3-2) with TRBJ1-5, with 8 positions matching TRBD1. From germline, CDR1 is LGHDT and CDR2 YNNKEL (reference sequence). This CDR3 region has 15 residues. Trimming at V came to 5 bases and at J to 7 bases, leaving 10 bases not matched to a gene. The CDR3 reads CASSRDRGPGQPQHF. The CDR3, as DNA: TGTGCCAGCAGCAGAGACAGGGGTCCAGGCCAGCCCCAGCATTTT.